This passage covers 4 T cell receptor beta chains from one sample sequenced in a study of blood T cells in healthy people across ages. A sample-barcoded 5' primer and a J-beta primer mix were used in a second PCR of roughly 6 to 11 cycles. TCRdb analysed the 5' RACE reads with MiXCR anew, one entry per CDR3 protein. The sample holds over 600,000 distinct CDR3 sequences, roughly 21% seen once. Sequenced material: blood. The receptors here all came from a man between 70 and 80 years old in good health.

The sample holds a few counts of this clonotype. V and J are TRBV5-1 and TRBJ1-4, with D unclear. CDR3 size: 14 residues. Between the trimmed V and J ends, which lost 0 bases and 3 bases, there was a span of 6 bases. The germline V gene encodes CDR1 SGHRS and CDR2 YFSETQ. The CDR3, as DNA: TGCGCCAGCAGCTTGGTAGCAGCTAATGAAAAACTGTTTTTT. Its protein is CASSLVAANEKLFF.

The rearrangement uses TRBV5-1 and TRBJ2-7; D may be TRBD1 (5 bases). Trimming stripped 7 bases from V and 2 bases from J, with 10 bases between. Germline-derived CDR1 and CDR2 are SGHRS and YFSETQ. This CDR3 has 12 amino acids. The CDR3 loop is CASGWGTYEQYF. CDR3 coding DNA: TGCGCCAGCGGGTGGGGCACCTACGAGCAGTACTTC.

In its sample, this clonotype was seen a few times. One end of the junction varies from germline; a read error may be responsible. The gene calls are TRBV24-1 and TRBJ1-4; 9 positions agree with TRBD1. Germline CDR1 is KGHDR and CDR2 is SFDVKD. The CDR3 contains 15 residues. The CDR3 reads CGTSDAQGADEKLFF. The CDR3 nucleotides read TGTGGCACCAGTGATGCACAGGGGGCAGATGAAAAACTGTTTTTT.

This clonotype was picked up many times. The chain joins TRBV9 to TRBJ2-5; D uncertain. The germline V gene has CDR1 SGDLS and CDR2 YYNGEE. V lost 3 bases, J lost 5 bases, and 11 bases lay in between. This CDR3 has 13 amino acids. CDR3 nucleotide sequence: TGTGCCAGCAGCGGAGACAACTTTGAGACCCAGTACTTC. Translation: CASSGDNFETQYF.